A single sample is the source of the 2 T cell receptor beta chains below, sequenced in a study of somatic mutations in cytotoxic T cells in rheumatoid arthritis (dated by TCRdb to the late 2010s). Library generation was performed with the immunoSEQ multiplex PCR assay. Drawn from immuneACCESS, this table holds only the in-frame rearrangements with V and J called that TCRdb kept. Clones are partly lost; checked studies trace under half to an unresolved V gene and leave the rest unexplained. The sample profile shows roughly 20,000 clones; 70% to 85% of them were found once. Together, the top ten hold approximately 5% of the sample. The sample comprised CD8+ T cells sorted from blood. Receptors were obtained from a man in his 60s in good health.

The rearrangement joins TRBV6-1 to TRBJ2-7, with D perhaps TRBD2 (6 bases). This CDR3 region has 15 residues. CDR1 is MNHNS, CDR2 SASEGT, per germline. The V and J ends lost 3 bases and 5 bases respectively, with 17 bases between them. CDR3 protein: CASSELRGLADEQYF. The CDR3, as DNA: TGTGCCAGCAGTGAGCTCCGGGGGTTGGCAGACGAGCAGTACTTC.

This clone turned up a few times. The chain uses TRBV4-1 and TRBJ2-1; 11 bases match TRBD2. CDR1 is MGHRA and CDR2 is YSYEKL in the germline V gene. The CDR3 length is 22 residues. J lost 4 bases, V lost 4 bases, and 24 bases had no gene match. CDR3 amino acids: CASSPRTAGYGTSGVDYNEQFF. CDR3 coding DNA: TGCGCCAGCAGCCCCAGGACAGCGGGGTACGGGACTAGCGGAGTAGATTACAATGAGCAGTTCTTC.